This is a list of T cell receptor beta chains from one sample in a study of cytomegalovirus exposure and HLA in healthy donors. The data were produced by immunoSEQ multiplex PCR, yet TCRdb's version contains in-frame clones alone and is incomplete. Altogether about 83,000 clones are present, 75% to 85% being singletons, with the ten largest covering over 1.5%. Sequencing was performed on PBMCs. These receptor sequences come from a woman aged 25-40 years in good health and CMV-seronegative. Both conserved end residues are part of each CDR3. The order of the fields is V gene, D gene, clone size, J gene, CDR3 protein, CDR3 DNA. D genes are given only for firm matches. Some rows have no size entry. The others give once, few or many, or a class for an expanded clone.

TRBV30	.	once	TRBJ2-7	CAWSGGHPFYEQYF	TGTGCCTGGAGTGGGGGCCACCCCTTCTACGAGCAGTACTTC
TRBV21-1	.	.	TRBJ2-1	CASSPVYNEQFF	TGTGCCAGCAGCCCAGTATACAATGAGCAGTTCTTC
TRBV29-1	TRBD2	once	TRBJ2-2	CSVGGLGLAGHGELFF	TGCAGCGTAGGAGGACTGGGACTAGCGGGACACGGGGAGCTGTTTTTT
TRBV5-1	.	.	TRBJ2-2	CASSRQTGLSTGELFF	TGCGCCAGCAGCCGACAAACAGGGCTGAGCACCGGGGAGCTGTTTTTT
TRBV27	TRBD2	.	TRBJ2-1	CASSSGGLKQFF	TGTGCCAGCAGTTCGGGAGGCCTAAAGCAGTTCTTC
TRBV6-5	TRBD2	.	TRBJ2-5	CASSPPGLAGGPLDF	TGTGCCAGCAGCCCTCCGGGACTAGCGGGAGGGCCCCTTGACTTC
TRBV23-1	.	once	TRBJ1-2	CASSLGGGDGYTF	TGCGCCAGCAGTCTCGGAGGAGGGGACGGCTACACCTTC
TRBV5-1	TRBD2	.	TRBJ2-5	CASSLGLAGQETQYF	TGCGCCAGCAGCCTAGGACTAGCGGGACAAGAGACCCAGTACTTC
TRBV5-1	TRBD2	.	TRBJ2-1	CASSRTSGSPSLFPFSYNEQFF	TGCGCCAGCAGCCGGACTAGCGGGAGCCCCTCTCTATTTCCTTTCTCCTACAATGAGCAGTTCTTC
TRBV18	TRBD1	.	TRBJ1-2	CASSPGQNYGYTF	TGTGCCAGCTCACCGGGACAGAACTATGGCTACACCTTC